This T cell receptor (beta chain) came from a study of blood T cell repertoires in COVID-19. Across the study: COVID-19 samples from acute and convalescent phases originated in the United States, Italy and Spain. Sample material is recorded as cDNA or gDNA derived from T cells, B-cell-depleted T cells, or PBMCs.

The CDR3 sequence is 16 residues long. Per the germline V gene, CDR1 is SEHNR and CDR2 is FQNEAQ (reference sequence). The V and J ends lost 2 bases and 4 bases, in that order; junction bases with no gene match: 7. Authors' data handling: Estimation of nucleated cell counts relied on the amplification of reference gene primers. Measured with immunoSEQ multiplex PCR; TCRdb has only the in-frame clones, and not every one. V, J and clone size are taken as reported in that table, and D and trimming were inferred from the DNA itself. The sample shows roughly 210,000 clones, roughly 90% of them seen only once.

The receptor was isolated from a man between 65 and 80 years old with acute or convalescent COVID-19. The sample consisted of peripheral blood. V and J are TRBV7-9 and TRBJ2-5, with 10 bases fitting TRBD1. This chain's CDR3 is CASSLPGQGIAETQYF. The CDR3 nucleotides read TGTGCCAGCAGCTTACCGGGACAGGGGATTGCAGAGACCCAGTACTTC. The variable domain in full, completed from reference TRBV7-9 and TRBJ2-5, reads DTGVSQNPRHKITKRGQNVTFRCDPISEHNRLYWYRQTLGQGPEFLTYFQNEAQLEKSRLLSDRFSAERPKGSFSTLEIQRTEQGDSAMYLCASSLPGQGIAETQYFGPGTRLLVL.